This T cell receptor (beta chain) was recovered during a study of blood T cell repertoires in COVID-19. Overall study context: PBMCs, B-cell-depleted T cells, or T cells provided the cDNA or gDNA that made up the material.

Source study methods: Amplification of reference gene primers provided the estimated nucleated cell counts. TCRdb keeps only in-frame clones here, not all; method: immunoSEQ multiplex PCR. D and trimming were read from the DNA, whereas the V and J calls and clone size are those reported in that table. The table lists roughly 230,000 clones, around nine tenths of them singletons. Germline V gene sequence: CDR1 MGHDK, CDR2 SYGVNS. This CDR3 has 17 amino acids. V trimming: 1 base; J trimming: 3 bases; junction bases outside the gene matches: 8. This sequence originates from a woman aged 30 to 39 with acute COVID-19. The chain recombines TRBV25-1 with TRBJ2-4; 8 bases map to TRBD1. The sample taken for sequencing was PBMCs or T cells enriched from blood (not recorded which). CDR3 nucleotides: TGTGCCAGCAGTGAATTGGAGGGGACAGGACGCAAAAACATTCAGTACTTC. Translating it yields CASSELEGTGRKNIQYF.